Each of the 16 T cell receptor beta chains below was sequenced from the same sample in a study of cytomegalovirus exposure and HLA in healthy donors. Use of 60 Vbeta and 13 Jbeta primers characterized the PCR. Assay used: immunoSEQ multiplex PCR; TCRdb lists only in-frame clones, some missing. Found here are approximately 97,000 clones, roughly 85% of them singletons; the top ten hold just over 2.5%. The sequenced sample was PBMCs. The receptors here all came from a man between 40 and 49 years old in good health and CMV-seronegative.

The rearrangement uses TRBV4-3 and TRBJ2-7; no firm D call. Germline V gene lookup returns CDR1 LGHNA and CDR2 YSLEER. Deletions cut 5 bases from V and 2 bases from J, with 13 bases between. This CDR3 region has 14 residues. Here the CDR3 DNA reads TGCGCCAGCAGCACGTCCATAGTCCCCTACGAGCAGTACTTC. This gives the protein CASSTSIVPYEQYF.

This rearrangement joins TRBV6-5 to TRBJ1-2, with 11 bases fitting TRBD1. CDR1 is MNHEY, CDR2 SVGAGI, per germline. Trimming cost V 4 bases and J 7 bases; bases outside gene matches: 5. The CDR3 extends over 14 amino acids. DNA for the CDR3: TGTGCCAGCAGTTGGGACAGGGGGAAGGGTGGCTACACCTTC. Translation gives CASSWDRGKGGYTF.

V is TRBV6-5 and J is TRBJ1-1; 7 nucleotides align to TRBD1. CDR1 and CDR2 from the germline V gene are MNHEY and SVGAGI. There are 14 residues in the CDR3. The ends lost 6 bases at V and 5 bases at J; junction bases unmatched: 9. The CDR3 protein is CASRSYRGGTEAFF. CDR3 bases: TGTGCCAGCAGGAGCTACAGGGGAGGAACTGAAGCTTTCTTT.

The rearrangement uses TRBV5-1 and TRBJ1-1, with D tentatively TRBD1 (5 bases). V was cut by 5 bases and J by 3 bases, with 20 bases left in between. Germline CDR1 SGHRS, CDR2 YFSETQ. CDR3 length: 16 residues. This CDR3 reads CASRRFSGQADTEAFF. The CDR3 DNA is TGCGCCAGCAGAAGGTTCTCAGGGCAGGCCGACACTGAAGCTTTCTTT. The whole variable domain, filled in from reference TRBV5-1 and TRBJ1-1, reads KAGVTQTPRYLIKTRGQQVTLSCSPISGHRSVSWYQQTPGQGLQFLFEYFSETQRNKGNFPGRFSGRQFSNSRSEMNVSTLELGDSALYLCASRRFSGQADTEAFFGQGTRLTVV.

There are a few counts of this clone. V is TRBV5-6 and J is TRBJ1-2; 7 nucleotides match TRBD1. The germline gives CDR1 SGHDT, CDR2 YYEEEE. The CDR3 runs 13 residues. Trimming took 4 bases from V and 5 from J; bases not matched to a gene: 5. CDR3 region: CASSRGQRYGYTF. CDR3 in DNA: TGTGCCAGCAGCCGGGGACAGCGTTATGGCTACACCTTC.

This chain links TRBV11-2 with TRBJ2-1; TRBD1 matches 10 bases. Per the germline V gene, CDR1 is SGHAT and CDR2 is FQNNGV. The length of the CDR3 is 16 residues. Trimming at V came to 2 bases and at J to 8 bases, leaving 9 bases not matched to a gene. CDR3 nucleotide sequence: TGTGCCAGCAGCTTATTTAGGGGACAGGGGTTGCATGAGCAGTTCTTC. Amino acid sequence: CASSLFRGQGLHEQFF.

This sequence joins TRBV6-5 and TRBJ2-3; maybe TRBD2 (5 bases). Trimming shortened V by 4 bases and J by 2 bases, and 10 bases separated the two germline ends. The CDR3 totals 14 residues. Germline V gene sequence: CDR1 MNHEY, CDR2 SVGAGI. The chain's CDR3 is CASSSGLVTDTQYF. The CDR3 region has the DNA TGTGCCAGCAGTTCCGGACTCGTCACAGATACGCAGTATTTT.

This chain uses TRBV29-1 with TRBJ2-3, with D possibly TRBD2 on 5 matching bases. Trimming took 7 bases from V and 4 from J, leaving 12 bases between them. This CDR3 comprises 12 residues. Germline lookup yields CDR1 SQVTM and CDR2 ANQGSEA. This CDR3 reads CSAPISADTQYF. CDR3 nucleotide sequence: TGCAGCGCCCCGATTAGCGCAGATACGCAGTATTTT.

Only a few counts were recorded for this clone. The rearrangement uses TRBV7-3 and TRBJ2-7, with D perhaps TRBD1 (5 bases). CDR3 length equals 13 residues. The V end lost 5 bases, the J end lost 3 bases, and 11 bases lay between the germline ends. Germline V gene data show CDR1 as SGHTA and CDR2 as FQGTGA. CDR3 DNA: TGTGCCAGCAGCCGGACACCCCGCTACGAGCAGTACTTC. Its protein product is CASSRTPRYEQYF.

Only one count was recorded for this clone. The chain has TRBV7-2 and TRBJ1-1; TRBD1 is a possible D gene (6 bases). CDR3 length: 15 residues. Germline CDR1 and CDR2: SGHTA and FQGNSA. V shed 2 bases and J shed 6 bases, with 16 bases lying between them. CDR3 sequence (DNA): TGTGCCAGCAGCTTAATGGTGGGGACACAGGCTGAAGCTTTCTTT. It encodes CASSLMVGTQAEAFF.

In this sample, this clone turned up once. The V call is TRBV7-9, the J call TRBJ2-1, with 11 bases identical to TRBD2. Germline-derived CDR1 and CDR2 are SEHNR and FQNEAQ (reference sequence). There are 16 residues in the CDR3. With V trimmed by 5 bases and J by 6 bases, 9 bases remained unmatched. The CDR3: CASSLSLAGALNEQFF. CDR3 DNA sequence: TGTGCCAGCAGCCTCTCACTAGCGGGGGCCCTCAATGAGCAGTTCTTC.

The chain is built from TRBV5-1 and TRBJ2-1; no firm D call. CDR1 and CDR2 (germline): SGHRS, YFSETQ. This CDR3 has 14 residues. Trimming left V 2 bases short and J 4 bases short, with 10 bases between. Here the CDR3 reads CASSFSYGYNEQFF. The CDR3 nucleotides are TGCGCCAGCAGCTTCAGTTACGGGTACAATGAGCAGTTCTTC.

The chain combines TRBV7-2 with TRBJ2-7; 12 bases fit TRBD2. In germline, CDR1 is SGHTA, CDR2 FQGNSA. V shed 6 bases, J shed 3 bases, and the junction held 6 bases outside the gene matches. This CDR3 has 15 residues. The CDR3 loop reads CASSSTSGSRYEQYF. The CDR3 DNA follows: TGTGCCAGCAGTTCGACTAGCGGGAGCCGCTACGAGCAGTACTTC.

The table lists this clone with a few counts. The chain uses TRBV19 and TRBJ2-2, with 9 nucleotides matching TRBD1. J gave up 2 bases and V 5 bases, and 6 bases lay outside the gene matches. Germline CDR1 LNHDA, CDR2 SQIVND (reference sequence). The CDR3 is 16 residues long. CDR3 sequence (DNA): TGTGCCAGTAGTCCCCGGGACAGGGTCAACACCGGGGAGCTGTTTTTT. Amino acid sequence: CASSPRDRVNTGELFF. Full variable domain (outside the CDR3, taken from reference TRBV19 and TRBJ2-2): DGGITQSPKYLFRKEGQNVTLSCEQNLNHDAMYWYRQDPGQGLRLIYYSQIVNDFQKGDIAEGYSVSREKKESFPLTVTSAQKNPTAFYLCASSPRDRVNTGELFFGEGSRLTVL.

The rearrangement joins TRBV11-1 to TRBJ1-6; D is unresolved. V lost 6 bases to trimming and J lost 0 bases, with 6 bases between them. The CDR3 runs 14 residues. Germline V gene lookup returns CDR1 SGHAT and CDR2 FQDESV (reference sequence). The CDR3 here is CASSFISYNSPLHF. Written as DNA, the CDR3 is TGTGCCAGCAGTTTCATCTCCTATAATTCACCCCTCCACTTT.

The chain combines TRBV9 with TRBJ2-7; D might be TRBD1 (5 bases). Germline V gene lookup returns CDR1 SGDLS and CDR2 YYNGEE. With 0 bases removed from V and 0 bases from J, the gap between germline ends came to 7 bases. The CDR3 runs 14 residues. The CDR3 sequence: CASSVGDSSYEQYF. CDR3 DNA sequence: TGTGCCAGCAGCGTAGGAGACAGCTCCTACGAGCAGTACTTC.